This TCR beta chain was identified in a study of OX40 agonist ivuxolimab in advanced cancers. Study-level background: Every patient in dose escalation had hepatocellular carcinoma, melanoma, renal cell or head and neck cancer. Previous treatment with anti-PD-1, anti-PD-L1 or anti-CTLA-4 therapy was allowed; about 40% had received some.

Study-wide points: Expanded clones were, on average, more numerous in CD8+ T cells than in CD4+.

To note about this clone: Its antigen is undetermined.

TCRdb's table, derived via immunoSEQ multiplex PCR, lists solely in-frame clones and lacks some. The sample lists some 70,000 clones; about 84% were seen once. This CDR3 is built from 15 residues. The V gene lost 2 bases and the J gene lost 3 bases, with 14 bases spanning the gap. Germline CDR1 and CDR2: LNHDA and SQIVND (reference sequence). This chain links TRBV19 with TRBJ2-7; D possibly corresponds to TRBD1 (5 bases). The material sequenced was CD4+ or CD8+ T cells sorted from blood, taken in a trial of the OX40 agonist ivuxolimab. The sequence came from an adult with an advanced solid tumor such as melanoma, head and neck, liver or kidney cancer. For the CDR3, the DNA is TGTGCCAGTAGTATAAAGCCGACAGAATACTACGAGCAGTACTTC. Translated, it gives CASSIKPTEYYEQYF.